This TCR beta chain was recorded in a study of T cell repertoires in cytomegalovirus infection. Study-wide background: The public TCR beta signatures pointed to both CMV infection and matching HLA type.

V was cut by 2 bases and J by 1 base, with 5 bases left in between. The CDR3 spans 13 residues. Germline lookup yields CDR1 MDHEN and CDR2 SYDVKM. This clonotype was observed at least ten times. TCRdb used MiXCR to reprocess the reads, holding one entry per CDR3 protein. In the table there are roughly 720,000 distinct CDR3 sequences, 35% to 45% of which are singletons. The V call is TRBV28, the J call TRBJ1-1; D call uncertain. This receptor was identified in a human donor in good health (CMV status not recorded). Some clones in this sample may be carry-over from other donors' samples. Source material: PBMCs. CDR3 DNA: TGTGCCAGCAGTTTACCGGCGAACACTGAAGCTTTCTTT. This sequence encodes CASSLPANTEAFF.